This passage covers 23 T cell receptor beta chains from one sample sequenced in a study of monozygotic twins with inflammatory bowel disease. TCRdb re-called the 5' RACE reads; one entry per CDR3 protein, DNA not given. Reported are 110,000 or so distinct CDR3 sequences; the ten largest clones contain around 12%. The material sequenced was blood. These TCRs come from a human donor with ulcerative colitis or Crohn's disease, or a healthy co-twin of an affected twin (not recorded which).

This chain connects TRBV12-3 or TRBV12-4 to TRBJ2-4; TCRdb proposes TRBD1, but this gene call is untestable without DNA. The CDR3 is 14 amino acids. CDR3: CASSGQGGKNIQYF.

The rearrangement joins TRBV27 to TRBJ2-7; TCRdb names TRBD2, which stays unverified in the absence of DNA. Germline lookup yields CDR1 MNHEY and CDR2 SMNVEV (reference sequence). This CDR3 is 14 amino acids long. The CDR3 is CASSSRPSGDEQYF.

The CDR3 here is CASSSPPYEQYF. The chain couples TRBV6-2 or TRBV6-3 to TRBJ2-7. Germline V lookup: CDR1 MNHEY, CDR2 SVGEGT. This CDR3 has 12 amino acids.

The chain joins TRBV20-1 to TRBJ2-5; the TCRdb call, TRBD2, lacks DNA for checking. Germline V gene sequence: CDR1 DFQATT, CDR2 SNEGSKA (reference sequence). CDR3 size: 14 residues. The CDR3 sequence is CSASTSGVEETQYF.

The genes are TRBV12-3 or TRBV12-4 and TRBJ1-2; TCRdb proposes TRBD1, but this gene call is untestable without DNA. The CDR3 consists of 13 residues. CDR3 sequence: CASSFQGVNGYTF.

The V call is TRBV5-1, the J call TRBJ2-2; with no DNA, the TCRdb D assignment of TRBD2 cannot be verified. From germline, CDR1 is SGHRS and CDR2 YFSETQ. The CDR3 loop spans 17 amino acids. CDR3 region: CASSLKAGGPYTGELFF.

The gene calls are TRBV29-1 and TRBJ1-1. The CDR3 sequence is 15 residues long. Germline V lookup: CDR1 SQVTM, CDR2 ANQGSEA. The chain's CDR3 is CSANDQGGRNTEAFF.

V gene TRBV6-5 combines with J gene TRBJ2-7; TCRdb's D call of TRBD1 is untestable without DNA. The CDR3 is 13 amino acids. Per germline, CDR1 MNHEY and CDR2 SVGAGI. CDR3: CASSYSGEWEQYF.

The J gene is TRBJ1-4, the V gene TRBV4-2. The germline V gene has CDR1 LGHNA and CDR2 YNFKEQ. CDR3 length: 15 residues. CDR3 sequence: CASSQGWTGGEKLFF.

The genes are TRBV5-1 and TRBJ2-7. The germline V gene has CDR1 SGHRS and CDR2 YFSETQ. The CDR3 contains 13 residues. CDR3 amino acids: CASSPTTTYEQYF.

The V gene is TRBV7-2, the J gene TRBJ1-2. The length of the CDR3 is 13 residues. Germline V lookup: CDR1 SGHTA, CDR2 FQGNSA. The CDR3 sequence is CASSAGRNYGYTF.

The chain uses TRBV6-6 and TRBJ2-1. This CDR3 has 14 residues. Germline-derived CDR1 and CDR2 are MNHNY and SVGAGI (reference sequence). The CDR3 loop is CASSLGSSYNEQFF.

The rearrangement uses TRBV11-2 and TRBJ2-7; as DNA is missing, the TRBD1 call by TCRdb cannot be tested. Looked up from germline, CDR1 is SGHAT and CDR2 is FQNNGV. There are 14 residues in the CDR3. CDR3 in amino acids: CASSSSGGPYEQYF.

This chain connects TRBV7-3 to TRBJ2-1; without DNA, the TCRdb call of TRBD1 cannot be checked. The CDR3 runs 13 residues. Germline assignment: CDR1 SGHTA and CDR2 FQGTGA. The CDR3 protein is CASSFSGTNEQFF.

The chain couples TRBV7-9 to TRBJ1-2. In germline, CDR1 is SEHNR, CDR2 FQNEAQ (reference sequence). The CDR3 sequence is 15 residues long. The CDR3 reads CASSLSPKGRDGYTF. Looking up the rest from reference TRBV7-9 and TRBJ1-2 gives the full variable domain: DTGVSQNPRHKITKRGQNVTFRCDPISEHNRLYWYRQTLGQGPEFLTYFQNEAQLEKSRLLSDRFSAERPKGSFSTLEIQRTEQGDSAMYLCASSLSPKGRDGYTFGSGTRLTVV.

The chain recombines TRBV6-5 with TRBJ2-1; the TCRdb call, TRBD2, lacks DNA for checking. Germline CDR1 reads MNHEY; CDR2 reads SVGAGI. The CDR3 length is 16 residues. CDR3 sequence reads: CASSYDSGRPYNEQFF.

The rearrangement uses TRBV7-9 and TRBJ2-5; the D gene TCRdb calls, TRBD1, cannot be checked with no DNA. The V gene's germline CDR1 is SEHNR and CDR2 FQNEAQ (reference sequence). There are 15 residues in the CDR3. The CDR3 here is CASSRGQGAEETQYF.

The J gene is TRBJ1-5, the V gene TRBV5-6; TCRdb returns TRBD1, unconfirmable since there is no DNA. The CDR3 consists of 16 residues. Per the germline V gene, CDR1 is SGHDT and CDR2 is YYEEEE. CDR3 loop: CASSSGGTVGFQPQHF.

The chain combines TRBV7-8 with TRBJ2-7; TCRdb's D call, TRBD1, is unchecked because there is no DNA. Germline CDR1 reads SGHVS; CDR2 reads FQNEAQ. This CDR3 spans 14 amino acids. This chain's CDR3 is CASSLLSRQNEQYF. Together with reference TRBV7-8 and TRBJ2-7, the CDR3 gives the full variable domain: GAGVSQSPRYKVAKRGQDVALRCDPISGHVSLFWYQQALGQGPEFLTYFQNEAQLDKSGLPSDRFFAERPEGSVSTLKIQRTQQEDSAVYLCASSLLSRQNEQYFGPGTRLTVT.

This chain links TRBV5-1 with TRBJ2-7; TCRdb gives TRBD1 as the D gene, but with no DNA this cannot be confirmed. The V gene's germline CDR1 is SGHRS and CDR2 YFSETQ. The CDR3 length is 15 residues. CDR3 region: CASSLGDRESYEQYF.

This rearrangement joins TRBV6-2 or TRBV6-3 to TRBJ2-2. Germline values: CDR1 MNHEY, CDR2 SVGEGT. The CDR3 is 12 amino acids. This CDR3 is CASSYGGGELFF.

V is TRBV20-1 and J is TRBJ2-1. The CDR3 consists of 13 residues. CDR1 and CDR2 (germline): DFQATT, SNEGSKA (reference sequence). The CDR3 loop is CSAMRDSSNEQFF.

The J gene is TRBJ2-2, the V gene TRBV3-1. Germline loops: CDR1 LGHDT, CDR2 YNNKEL (reference sequence). The CDR3 extends over 15 amino acids. The CDR3 region is CASSQNEGSTGELFF. Variable domain in full (rest from reference TRBV3-1 and TRBJ2-2): DTAVSQTPKYLVTQMGNDKSIKCEQNLGHDTMYWYKQDSKKFLKIMFSYNNKELIINETVPNRFSPKSPDKAHLNLHINSLELGDSAVYFCASSQNEGSTGELFFGEGSRLTVL.